A selection of T cell receptor beta chains follows, all from one sample in a study of CD8 T cells in Susac syndrome. TCRdb analysed the immunoSEQ multiplex PCR reads with MiXCR anew, one entry per CDR3 protein. The sample lists about 430,000 distinct CDR3 sequences, about 85% occurring once. The sequencing sample was made of CD8+ T cells from PBMCs. The receptors stem from a human donor with multiple sclerosis. The CDR3 runs from the conserved cysteine through the conserved F or W. The D gene is left open where the match is weak. Clone size, where shown, is once, few, many, or a class for clones that have expanded.

j_call | d_call | v_call | clone_size | cdr3_aa | cdr3_nt
TRBJ2-7 | . | TRBV7-9 | . | CASGWQGFYEQYF | TGTGCCAGCGGTTGGCAGGGGTTTTACGAGCAGTACTTC
TRBJ1-2 | TRBD1 | TRBV10-2 | . | CASRKKQGILNYGYTF | TGCGCCAGCAGGAAAAAACAGGGGATCCTTAACTATGGCTACACCTTC
TRBJ1-1 | . | TRBV30 | once | CAWSVGTAEAFF | TGTGCCTGGAGTGTTGGTACAGCAGAAGCTTTCTTT
TRBJ2-1 | TRBD2 | TRBV7-2 | . | CASSVYGGTSIYEQFF | TGTGCCAGCAGCGTTTATGGCGGGACTAGCATCTATGAGCAGTTCTTC
TRBJ2-1 | . | TRBV4-1 | . | CASSPSESEDEQFF | TGCGCCAGCAGCCCCTCGGAGAGCGAAGATGAGCAGTTCTTC
TRBJ2-3 | . | TRBV3-1 | . | CASSHPTGTDTQYF | TGTGCCAGCAGCCATCCCACAGGGACAGATACGCAGTATTTT
TRBJ2-7 | TRBD2 | TRBV20-1 | . | CSAPMQRGSYEQYF | TGCAGTGCCCCGATGCAGCGGGGTTCCTACGAGCAGTACTTC
TRBJ1-2 | . | TRBV2 | once | CASIWRDNGYTF | TGTGCCAGCATATGGCGGGACAATGGCTACACCTTC
TRBJ1-2 | TRBD1 | TRBV5-4 | few | CASSFTGGDYGYTF | TGTGCCAGCAGCTTTACAGGGGGGGACTATGGCTACACCTTC
TRBJ1-1 | . | TRBV4-2 | few | CASSQEAMDANTEAFF | TGTGCCAGCAGCCAAGAAGCTATGGATGCTAACACTGAAGCTTTCTTT
TRBJ1-1 | . | TRBV11-2 | few | CASSLAVTEAFF | TGTGCCAGCAGCTTAGCTGTTACTGAAGCTTTCTTT
TRBJ2-7 | . | TRBV3-1 | . | CASSQDRSLPYEQYF | TGTGCCAGCAGCCAAGATCGAAGCCTGCCCTACGAGCAGTACTTC
TRBJ2-5 | . | TRBV3-1 | . | CASSEPPETQYF | TGTGCCAGCAGTGAGCCCCCAGAGACCCAGTACTTC
TRBJ2-1 | TRBD2 | TRBV20-1 | . | CSATGTTNNEQFF | TGCAGTGCGACCGGGACTACTAACAATGAGCAGTTCTTC
TRBJ2-7 | TRBD1 | TRBV12-3/TRBV12-4 | . | CASSPGTAITSYEQYF | TGTGCCAGCAGTCCGGGGACAGCCATTACCTCCTACGAGCAGTACTTC
TRBJ2-7 | . | TRBV5-1 | . | CASSLLVDPTYEQYF | TGCGCCAGCAGCTTGTTGGTGGACCCGACCTACGAGCAGTACTTC
TRBJ2-2 | TRBD2 | TRBV9 | once | CASSATPREDNTGELFF | TGTGCCAGCAGCGCTACCCCCCGGGAGGATAACACCGGGGAGCTGTTTTTT
TRBJ2-4 | . | TRBV7-9 | . | CASSPTSGENIQYF | TGTGCCAGCAGCCCTACCTCTGGGGAAAACATTCAGTACTTC
TRBJ2-1 | . | TRBV5-4 | once | CASTQVGKSSYNEQFF | TGTGCCAGCACCCAGGTGGGGAAGAGCTCCTACAATGAGCAGTTCTTC
TRBJ1-2 | . | TRBV21-1 | once | CASSKVKDRGGNYGYTF | TGTGCCAGCAGCAAAGTAAAGGACAGGGGAGGCAACTATGGCTACACCTTC
TRBJ2-7 | TRBD1 | TRBV2 | once | CASKSAGGLYERYF | TGTGCCAGCAAGTCGGCAGGGGGCCTCTACGAGCGGTACTTC
TRBJ1-5 | . | TRBV4-1 | once | CASSHSGTPDNQPQHF | TGCGCCAGCAGCCATTCCGGGACACCGGACAATCAGCCCCAGCATTTT
TRBJ2-3 | . | TRBV27 | once | CASSYCCTDTQYF | TGTGCCAGCAGTTACTGCTGCACAGATACGCAGTATTTT
TRBJ2-7 | . | TRBV3-1 | . | CASSQVGIGGIFYEQYF | TGTGCCAGCAGCCAAGTCGGAATTGGCGGGATTTTTTACGAGCAGTACTTC
TRBJ2-5 | . | TRBV27 | . | CASSRSGPQETQYF | TGTGCCAGCAGTCGGTCGGGACCACAAGAGACCCAGTACTTC
TRBJ2-3 | . | TRBV12-3/TRBV12-4 | . | CASSSTDRPFDDTQYF | TGTGCCAGCAGTTCGACCGACAGGCCTTTCGATGATACGCAGTATTTT
TRBJ1-2 | TRBD1 | TRBV7-8 | . | CASSLEPDRATLGYTF | TGTGCCAGCAGCTTAGAGCCGGACAGGGCGACTCTTGGCTACACCTTC
TRBJ1-4 | TRBD1 | TRBV29-1 | . | CSVEVRGLPNEKLFF | TGCAGCGTTGAAGTTAGGGGGCTGCCTAATGAAAAACTGTTTTTT
TRBJ1-1 | TRBD1 | TRBV6-1 | . | CASSTTGDVTEAFF | TGTGCCAGCAGTACGACAGGGGATGTCACTGAAGCTTTCTTT
TRBJ2-1 | TRBD1 | TRBV2 | . | CASRARTGATNEQFF | TGTGCCAGCAGGGCCCGGACAGGGGCGACGAATGAGCAGTTCTTC
TRBJ1-6 | . | TRBV10-2 | once | CASSEMWGEEGIALHF | TGCGCCAGCAGCGAGATGTGGGGCGAGGAGGGTATAGCCCTCCACTTT
TRBJ2-1 | TRBD2 | TRBV5-1 | few | CASSPGLVTNEQFF | TGCGCCAGCAGCCCTGGACTAGTAACCAATGAGCAGTTTTTC
TRBJ2-3 | . | TRBV28 | . | CASSFSGWDTQYF | TGTGCCAGCAGTTTTTCGGGGTGGGATACGCAGTATTTT
TRBJ2-7 | . | TRBV13 | few | CASSQILSEQYF | TGTGCCAGCAGTCAGATCCTCAGCGAGCAGTACTTC
TRBJ2-6 | TRBD2 | TRBV6-1 | few | CASSGGAGANVLTF | TGTGCCAGCAGCGGGGGGGCTGGGGCCAACGTCCTGACTTTC
TRBJ1-1 | TRBD1 | TRBV6-1 | . | CASSVLPGQGSLNTEAFF | TGTGCCAGCAGCGTTTTGCCGGGACAGGGGAGTTTGAACACTGAAGCTTTCTTT
TRBJ2-1 | TRBD1 | TRBV9 | once | CASSRRDRESNEQFF | TGTGCCAGCAGCAGACGGGACAGGGAATCCAATGAGCAGTTCTTC
TRBJ1-2 | . | TRBV27 | once | CASSLSGIAKGYTF | TGTGCCAGCAGTTTATCGGGCATCGCCAAAGGCTACACCTTC
TRBJ2-1 | TRBD2 | TRBV5-4 | . | CASSGGGEEQFF | TGTGCCAGCAGCGGTGGGGGGGAGGAGCAGTTCTTC
TRBJ2-1 | TRBD2 | TRBV19 | . | CASSIGTSGSINEQFF | TGTGCCAGTAGTATCGGGACTAGCGGGAGTATAAATGAGCAGTTCTTC
TRBJ1-4 | . | TRBV2 | . | CATSGDNGEKLFF | TGTGCCACCTCAGGGGACAACGGTGAAAAACTGTTTTTT
TRBJ1-6 | . | TRBV19 | . | CASSLSPWGGSPLHF | TGTGCCAGTAGTCTCAGTCCTTGGGGGGGTTCACCCCTCCACTTT
TRBJ2-7 | . | TRBV12-3/TRBV12-4 | once | CASAETPGRSYEQYF | TGTGCCAGCGCCGAAACGCCCGGCAGGTCCTACGAGCAGTACTTC
TRBJ1-4 | . | TRBV6-1 | . | CASSEARGGGRYEKLFF | TGTGCCAGCAGTGAAGCTCGGGGTGGAGGGCGATATGAAAAACTGTTTTTT
TRBJ2-3 | . | TRBV12-3/TRBV12-4 | . | CASSPYDSSTDTQYF | TGTGCCAGCAGTCCGTATGACTCAAGCACAGATACGCAGTATTTT
TRBJ1-1 | . | TRBV14 | few | CASSQSGNTEAFF | TGTGCCAGCAGCCAATCCGGGAACACTGAAGCTTTCTTT
TRBJ2-2 | TRBD1 | TRBV6-5 | . | CASSWTGQGILTPAPGELFF | TGTGCCAGCAGTTGGACGGGACAGGGAATACTAACACCTGCCCCCGGGGAGCTGTTTTTT
TRBJ1-2 | TRBD1 | TRBV24-1 | once | CATSESGGGGYTF | TGTGCCACCAGTGAGTCAGGGGGTGGCGGCTACACCTTC
TRBJ2-7 | . | TRBV5-1 | . | CASSFSPGGDYEQYF | TGCGCCAGCAGTTTTTCCCCCGGAGGAGACTACGAGCAGTACTTC
TRBJ2-5 | . | TRBV6-5 | . | CASSYLLGLEKGTQYF | TGTGCCAGCAGTTACTTATTGGGGCTGGAGAAAGGGACCCAGTACTTC
TRBJ1-1 | TRBD1 | TRBV5-4 | . | CASSPSTGTEAFF | TGTGCCAGCAGCCCTTCGACAGGGACTGAAGCTTTCTTT